What follows describes a single T cell receptor beta chain. Its antigen is not known. The data were obtained in a study of T cell responses to AZD1222 COVID-19 vaccine. Overall study findings and caveats: The study reported that nearly half of spike-specific TCRs target unmutated variant regions. Across spike, vaccine-associated CD4 TCRs were found, dominant at 160-218 and 743-854.

CDR1 and CDR2 (germline): SSHAT, FNYEAQ (reference sequence). CDR3 length: 17 residues. J was trimmed by 3 bases and V by 5 bases; bases with no gene match: 9. The repertoire was sequenced with immunoSEQ multiplex PCR; TCRdb's copy has only in-frame clones and lacks some. The sample includes approximately 130,000 clones, roughly 90% seen only once; the top ten take more than 3.5%. This clonotype was sampled from an adult who received the MenACWY meningococcal vaccine as a control. V is TRBV7-7 and J is TRBJ2-6; TRBD2 agrees at 8 bases. Here the sequenced sample was peripheral blood, taken 28 days after the second dose of the MenACWY control vaccine. The CDR3 region has the DNA TGTGCCAGCAGCGAATCGGGAGGGGCCAATGGGGCCAACGTCCTGACTTTC. Amino acid sequence: CASSESGGANGANVLTF.